The rows below give T cell receptor beta chains drawn from one sample of a study of T cell responses to AZD1222 COVID-19 vaccine. The repertoire was sequenced with immunoSEQ multiplex PCR; TCRdb's copy has only in-frame clones and lacks some. This sample has about 180,000 clones; about 91% occur once, and the top ten carry around a tenth. The source material was peripheral blood, sampled 28 days after the second AZD1222 dose. These receptors originate from an adult who received the AZD1222 COVID-19 vaccine. The CDR3 runs from the conserved cysteine through the conserved F or W. Fields, in order: J gene, V gene, D gene, clone size, CDR3 DNA, CDR3 protein. A D gene is named only where the DNA matches it firmly. Clone size is given for some rows only: seen once, a few or many times, or a class if the clone is expanded.

J gene: TRBJ2-1
V gene: TRBV6-6
D gene: TRBD2
clone size: NA
CDR3 DNA: TGTGCCAGCAGCCGAGGGACTAGCGGGGGCTCCTACAATGAGCAGTTCTTC
CDR3 protein: CASSRGTSGGSYNEQFF

J gene: TRBJ1-1
V gene: TRBV5-1
D gene: TRBD1
clone size: NA
CDR3 DNA: TGCGCCAGCAGCCGAGGGACAGGGGGCGCTTGGTCGGACTCTGAAGCTTTCTTT
CDR3 protein: CASSRGTGGAWSDSEAFF

J gene: TRBJ2-5
V gene: TRBV6-5
D gene: NA
clone size: NA
CDR3 DNA: TGTGCCAGCAGCCCCGACTGGGAGACCCAGTACTTC
CDR3 protein: CASSPDWETQYF

J gene: TRBJ2-7
V gene: TRBV5-1
D gene: NA
clone size: NA
CDR3 DNA: TGCGCCAGCAGCTTGGTTCGGTCCTACGAGCAGTACTTC
CDR3 protein: CASSLVRSYEQYF

J gene: TRBJ2-7
V gene: TRBV6-5
D gene: NA
clone size: NA
CDR3 DNA: TGTGCCAGTAGGTTTCAGGGTGAGGTGGAGCAGTACTTC
CDR3 protein: CASRFQGEVEQYF

J gene: TRBJ1-1
V gene: TRBV2
D gene: NA
clone size: NA
CDR3 DNA: TGTGCCAGCAACCGGGACGGAGGAACGAACACTGAAGCTTTCTTT
CDR3 protein: CASNRDGGTNTEAFF

J gene: TRBJ2-1
V gene: TRBV7-3
D gene: NA
clone size: NA
CDR3 DNA: TGTGCCAGCAGCTCAGGGCCCCACAATGAGCAGTTCTTC
CDR3 protein: CASSSGPHNEQFF

J gene: TRBJ2-7
V gene: TRBV30
D gene: NA
clone size: NA
CDR3 DNA: TGTGCCTGGAGGGGACCGGGGGAGCAGTACTTC
CDR3 protein: CAWRGPGEQYF

J gene: TRBJ2-1
V gene: TRBV11-2
D gene: NA
clone size: NA
CDR3 DNA: TGTGCCAGCAGCTTAGGCCATGACCTCGGGCAGTTCTTC
CDR3 protein: CASSLGHDLGQFF

J gene: TRBJ1-3
V gene: TRBV19
D gene: TRBD1
clone size: NA
CDR3 DNA: TGTGCCAGTAGTATTGGCCCACAGGGGATAGGGGGAAACACCATATATTTT
CDR3 protein: CASSIGPQGIGGNTIYF

J gene: TRBJ1-1
V gene: TRBV7-8
D gene: NA
clone size: NA
CDR3 DNA: TGTGCCAGCAGCTTAAGCAGGGCGGGGAGAGAGAACACTGAAGCTTTCTTT
CDR3 protein: CASSLSRAGRENTEAFF

J gene: TRBJ2-5
V gene: TRBV7-3
D gene: TRBD2
clone size: NA
CDR3 DNA: TGTGCCAGCAGCTCCACGAGCACGGGGGGACCAGAGACTATCCAAGAGACCCAGTACTTC
CDR3 protein: CASSSTSTGGPETIQETQYF

J gene: TRBJ2-5
V gene: TRBV2
D gene: TRBD2
clone size: NA
CDR3 DNA: TGTGCCAGCAGTGACCCGAAAAGGACTAGCGGGTTATTGTCGGAGACCCAGTACTTC
CDR3 protein: CASSDPKRTSGLLSETQYF

J gene: TRBJ1-3
V gene: TRBV18
D gene: NA
clone size: NA
CDR3 DNA: TGTGCCAGCTCACCGACTTATTCCACCTCTGGAAACACCATATATTTT
CDR3 protein: CASSPTYSTSGNTIYF

J gene: TRBJ2-5
V gene: TRBV15
D gene: NA
clone size: NA
CDR3 DNA: TGTGCCACCAGCAGAGATAGGACGGGACGGGGCCTGGGGGCCCAGTACTTC
CDR3 protein: CATSRDRTGRGLGAQYF

J gene: TRBJ2-1
V gene: TRBV9
D gene: NA
clone size: few
CDR3 DNA: TGTGCCAGCAGTGCCGGGACGGCCGGCAATGAGCAGTTCTTC
CDR3 protein: CASSAGTAGNEQFF

J gene: TRBJ1-1
V gene: TRBV3-1/TRBV3-2
D gene: NA
clone size: NA
CDR3 DNA: TGTGCCAGCAGCCAAGTCCCGGGATCGGACACTGAAGCTTTCTTT
CDR3 protein: CASSQVPGSDTEAFF

J gene: TRBJ2-5
V gene: TRBV5-5
D gene: NA
clone size: NA
CDR3 DNA: TGTGCCAGCAGCTTCACGGTGGACCAGTACTTC
CDR3 protein: CASSFTVDQYF

J gene: TRBJ2-5
V gene: TRBV5-6
D gene: NA
clone size: NA
CDR3 DNA: TGTGCCAGCAGCTTCTGGGCCCCTTTCGGCGAAGAGACCCAGTACTTC
CDR3 protein: CASSFWAPFGEETQYF

J gene: TRBJ1-2
V gene: TRBV5-1
D gene: NA
clone size: NA
CDR3 DNA: TGCGCCAGCAGCTCCCGGGACAACTATGGCTACACCTTC
CDR3 protein: CASSSRDNYGYTF

J gene: TRBJ2-7
V gene: TRBV28
D gene: TRBD1
clone size: NA
CDR3 DNA: TGTGCCAGCAGTTCGGGACAGGGGGTCTACGAGCAGTACTTC
CDR3 protein: CASSSGQGVYEQYF

J gene: TRBJ2-7
V gene: TRBV10-3
D gene: TRBD1
clone size: once
CDR3 DNA: TGTGCCATCAGTGGCGGACAGGGTCGGAACGAGCAGTACTTC
CDR3 protein: CAISGGQGRNEQYF

J gene: TRBJ1-1
V gene: TRBV9
D gene: NA
clone size: NA
CDR3 DNA: TGTGCCAGCAGCGTCGGGGGGGACACTGAAGCTTTCTTT
CDR3 protein: CASSVGGDTEAFF

J gene: TRBJ1-1
V gene: TRBV11-2
D gene: TRBD1
clone size: NA
CDR3 DNA: TGTGCCAGCAGCCCCGGGACAGGGGGCACTGAAGCTTTCTTT
CDR3 protein: CASSPGTGGTEAFF

J gene: TRBJ1-1
V gene: TRBV18
D gene: NA
clone size: NA
CDR3 DNA: TGTGCCAGCTCACCCCGGACATCGCCGGGTTTGAACACTGAAGCTTTCTTT
CDR3 protein: CASSPRTSPGLNTEAFF

J gene: TRBJ1-6
V gene: TRBV6-5
D gene: NA
clone size: NA
CDR3 DNA: TGTGCCAGCAGTTACGACAGAACCAATTCACCCCTCCACTTT
CDR3 protein: CASSYDRTNSPLHF

J gene: TRBJ1-2
V gene: TRBV15
D gene: TRBD1
clone size: NA
CDR3 DNA: TGTGCCACCAGCAGAGATAGGACAGGGGGCGGAGGCTACACCTTC
CDR3 protein: CATSRDRTGGGGYTF

J gene: TRBJ1-6
V gene: TRBV6-2/TRBV6-3
D gene: NA
clone size: NA
CDR3 DNA: TGTGCCAGCAGTCCCGTGGGCTCCTATAATTCACCCCTCCACTTT
CDR3 protein: CASSPVGSYNSPLHF

J gene: TRBJ2-1
V gene: TRBV5-8
D gene: NA
clone size: NA
CDR3 DNA: TGTGCCAGCAACCACCGGGTTGTAAATGAGCAGTTCTTC
CDR3 protein: CASNHRVVNEQFF

J gene: TRBJ2-5
V gene: TRBV29-1
D gene: TRBD1
clone size: few
CDR3 DNA: TGCAGCGTTCGGACAGGGCTACAAGAGACCCAGTACTTC
CDR3 protein: CSVRTGLQETQYF

J gene: TRBJ1-1
V gene: TRBV6-5
D gene: TRBD1
clone size: NA
CDR3 DNA: TGTGCCAGCAGTATACGACAGGGGGGGATGGAAGCTTTCTTT
CDR3 protein: CASSIRQGGMEAFF

J gene: TRBJ1-2
V gene: TRBV5-1
D gene: TRBD1
clone size: NA
CDR3 DNA: TGCGCCAGCAGCTCGGGACAGGGGCAGGCCTTTTATGGCTACACCTTC
CDR3 protein: CASSSGQGQAFYGYTF

J gene: TRBJ2-7
V gene: TRBV2
D gene: TRBD1
clone size: NA
CDR3 DNA: TGTGCCAGCAGTGGGACAGGGGGATACTACGAGCAGTACTTC
CDR3 protein: CASSGTGGYYEQYF

J gene: TRBJ1-1
V gene: TRBV9
D gene: NA
clone size: NA
CDR3 DNA: TGTGCCAGCAGCGGTGGGATGAACACTGAAGCTTTCTTT
CDR3 protein: CASSGGMNTEAFF

J gene: TRBJ1-4
V gene: TRBV5-8
D gene: TRBD1
clone size: NA
CDR3 DNA: TGTGCCAGCAGCCTTGGGACAGGGGATGAAAAACTGTTTTTT
CDR3 protein: CASSLGTGDEKLFF

J gene: TRBJ2-3
V gene: TRBV7-2
D gene: TRBD1
clone size: NA
CDR3 DNA: TGTGCCAGCAGCCTCACCGACAGGGGGATAAGGCAGTATTTT
CDR3 protein: CASSLTDRGIRQYF

J gene: TRBJ1-3
V gene: TRBV4-1
D gene: TRBD1
clone size: NA
CDR3 DNA: TGCGCCAGCAGTTCCCGGGACAGGGGAAACACCATATATTTT
CDR3 protein: CASSSRDRGNTIYF